The 31 T cell receptor beta chains presented below share a single source sample, sequenced in a study of Graves' ophthalmopathy and Graves' hyperthyroidism. Investigators amplified TCR beta CDR3 regions from RNA transcripts. First-round RT-PCR used HTBI primers; second-round multiplex PCR followed. Via MiXCR, TCRdb re-called the multiplex PCR reads, giving one row per CDR3 protein. The profile shows some 750,000 distinct CDR3 sequences, around 40% of them singletons. Sequences were obtained from peripheral blood. The receptors come from an adult man with Graves' ophthalmopathy.

The table lists this clonotype with a few counts. V is TRBV2 and J is TRBJ2-7; the D call may be TRBD1 or TRBD2 (5 bases each). V lost 8 bases to trimming and J lost 4 bases, with 15 bases between them. This CDR3 has 13 amino acids. The germline V gene encodes CDR1 SNHLY and CDR2 FYNNEI. CDR3 amino acids: CASLLGRVYEQYF. The DNA for the CDR3 is TGTGCCAGCCTACTAGGCAGGGTGTACGAGCAGTACTTC.

The CDR3, as DNA: TGCAGTGCCAGGGGGGGTCGAGGTAGCAATCAGCCCCAGCATTTT. This sequence encodes CSARGGRGSNQPQHF. V is TRBV20-1 and J is TRBJ1-5; TRBD1 aligns across 7 bases. Losses at the gene ends were 6 bases for V and 0 bases for J; bases not matched to a gene: 8. CDR1 DFQATT and CDR2 SNEGSKA come from the germline V gene (reference sequence). This CDR3 has 15 amino acids.

The chain uses TRBV20-1 and TRBJ2-7, with 9 bases matching TRBD1. After removal of 4 bases from V and 8 bases from J, the junction contained 6 bases not matched to a gene. Germline V CDR1 and CDR2: DFQATT, SNEGSKA (reference sequence). The length of the CDR3 is 12 residues. This CDR3 is CSANDRGDKQYF. CDR3 coding DNA: TGCAGTGCTAATGACAGGGGGGACAAGCAGTACTTC.

This clonotype was recorded once. A clone one base away is much larger, so this may be a read error. The chain carries TRBV10-3 and TRBJ1-1; TRBD1 agrees at 9 bases. The CDR3 sequence is 11 residues long. Per germline, CDR1 ENHRY and CDR2 SYGVKD. CDR3: CAIRNDRGASF. CDR3 nucleotides: TGTGCCATCAGGAACGACAGGGGGGCTTCCTTT.

Ten or more counts support this clonotype. This chain uses TRBV7-8 with TRBJ1-3, with D possibly TRBD1 on 5 matching bases. This CDR3 is 16 amino acids long. Deletions cut 5 bases from V and 4 bases from J, with 18 bases between. Looked up from germline, CDR1 is SGHVS and CDR2 is FQNEAQ. CDR3 protein: CASSPLRLGAGNTIYF. Written as DNA, the CDR3 is TGTGCCAGCAGCCCCCTTAGGCTTGGGGCCGGAAACACCATATATTTT.

The table lists this clonotype with a few counts. The CDR3 sequence: CASSLSKESGYTF. CDR3 DNA: TGTGCCAGCAGCTTGAGCAAGGAAAGTGGCTACACCTTC. The rearrangement joins TRBV7-3 to TRBJ1-2; D is uncertain. Trimming shortened V by 3 bases and J by 7 bases, and 12 bases separated the two germline ends. The CDR3 covers 13 residues. Germline CDR1 is SGHTA and CDR2 is FQGTGA. The entire variable domain, with the rest obtained from reference TRBV7-3 and TRBJ1-2, is as follows: GAGVSQTPSNKVTEKGKYVELRCDPISGHTALYWYRQSLGQGPEFLIYFQGTGAADDSGLPNDRFFAVRPEGSVSTLKIQRTERGDSAVYLCASSLSKESGYTFGSGTRLTVV.

This clonotype came up a few times. The V call is TRBV7-2, the J call TRBJ2-7, with D tentatively TRBD2 (5 bases). Germline assignment: CDR1 SGHTA and CDR2 FQGNSA. The CDR3 is made up of 15 amino acids. Trimming removed 3 bases at V and 4 bases at J, with 16 bases between. CDR3 protein: CASSLGESLRYEQYF. CDR3 DNA: TGTGCCAGCAGCTTGGGAGAAAGTTTACGGTACGAGCAGTACTTC.

This clonotype was seen many times. V and J are TRBV20-1 and TRBJ1-2; D unclear. Trimming cost V 3 bases and J 4 bases, with 12 bases left between them. The CDR3 is 13 amino acids. Germline-derived CDR1 and CDR2 are DFQATT and SNEGSKA (reference sequence). CDR3 residues: CSARPRQAYGYTF. In nucleotides, the CDR3 is TGCAGTGCTAGGCCCCGGCAGGCCTATGGCTACACCTTC.

The rearrangement joins TRBV24-1 to TRBJ2-3; possibly TRBD1 for D (6 bases). V lost 11 bases and J lost 6, with 20 bases in between. The V gene's germline CDR1 is KGHDR and CDR2 SFDVKD. This CDR3 spans 14 amino acids. This CDR3 is CASNEGVHMDTQYF. CDR3 DNA sequence: TGTGCCAGCAACGAGGGGGTACACATGGATACGCAGTATTTT.

The V and J genes are TRBV7-9 and TRBJ2-7; 12 bases agree with TRBD1. CDR3 length: 14 residues. The junction had 9 bases not matched to a gene; V was cut back by 8 bases and J by 7 bases. The V gene's germline CDR1 is SEHNR and CDR2 FQNEAQ (reference sequence). The CDR3 loop reads CASSPGQGAREQYF. CDR3 bases: TGTGCCAGCTCCCCGGGACAGGGGGCGAGGGAGCAGTACTTC.

As for this clonotype: Just one base apart from a much larger clone, this may be a read error. The chain carries TRBV25-1 and TRBJ2-5; TRBD1 might be the D (5 bases). Trimming shortened V by 7 bases and J by 10 bases, and 25 bases separated the two germline ends. In germline, CDR1 is MGHDK, CDR2 SYGVNS. The CDR3 is 15 residues long. For the CDR3, the DNA is TGTGCCAGCACCACAACAGGACGGGCTGAAGAAAGCCAGTACTTC. Translated: CASTTTGRAEESQYF.

This rearrangement joins TRBV11-2 to TRBJ2-5, with TRBD1 matching over 7 bases. The germline CDR1 and CDR2 sequences are SGHAT and FQNNGV. This CDR3 has 14 residues. J gave up 4 bases and V 3 bases, and 5 bases lay outside the gene matches. CDR3 sequence: CASSLGQFLETQYF. DNA of the CDR3: TGTGCCAGCAGCTTGGGACAGTTTTTAGAGACCCAGTACTTC.

This clonotype was counted at least ten times. V usage is TRBV2 and J usage is TRBJ1-2; TRBD1 aligns across 7 bases. Germline V gives CDR1 SNHLY, CDR2 FYNNEI. CDR3 length: 12 amino acids. V trimming: 4 bases; J trimming: 4 bases; junction bases outside the gene matches: 0. CDR3 sequence (DNA): TGTGCCAGCAGTGGGGACAGCTATGGCTACACCTTC. Its protein product is CASSGDSYGYTF.

This clonotype was picked up many times. This chain connects TRBV7-9 to TRBJ2-6, with TRBD1 identical over 7 bases. In germline, CDR1 is SEHNR, CDR2 FQNEAQ (reference sequence). This CDR3 has 17 amino acids. The V gene end was trimmed by 4 bases and the J gene end by 2 bases; junction bases not matched to a gene: 8. CDR3 nucleotide sequence: TGTGCCAGCAGCTCTCCGACAGGGATGACTGGGGCCAACGTCCTGACTTTC. It encodes CASSSPTGMTGANVLTF.

Concerning this clonotype: Its ends do not fully match the called genes, so a read error is possible. This chain connects TRBV29-1 to TRBJ1-1; 10 positions match TRBD1. From germline, CDR1 is SQVTM and CDR2 ANQGSEA. There are 13 residues in the CDR3. CDR3: CAWRRDRGTEAFF. The CDR3 nucleotides read TGTGCCTGGCGCCGGGACAGGGGAACTGAAGCTTTCTTT.

Only a few counts were recorded for this clonotype. The chain employs TRBV12-3 or TRBV12-4 and TRBJ1-4; 11 bases are a match to TRBD1. Trimming took 3 bases from V and 2 from J; bases not matched to a gene: 2. CDR3 length equals 16 residues. The CDR3: CASSLGQGGTNEKLFF. The CDR3 DNA is TGTGCCAGCAGTTTGGGACAGGGGGGGACTAATGAAAAACTGTTTTTT.

In its sample, this clonotype was seen once. The limits of the CDR3 on the DNA are not certain, so only TCRdb's listed CDR3 is given. The chain has TRBV2 and TRBJ1-1; TRBD1 reflects the table's D call only, with no check against the DNA. Germline CDR1 is SNHLY and CDR2 is FYNNEI. With termini counted, the CDR3 has 15 amino acids. Here the CDR3 reads CASSLFGRGNTEALF.

This clonotype was found a few times. One junction end does not reproduce the germline sequence, and a read error may be involved. The chain has TRBV2 and TRBJ1-2; D gene unclear. This CDR3 comprises 13 residues. Germline V gene data show CDR1 as SNHLY and CDR2 as FYNNEI. CDR3 sequence reads: CASSAEENYGYAF. The DNA for the CDR3 is TGTGCCAGCAGTGCTGAGGAAAACTATGGCTACGCCTTC.

This clonotype has just one count. At one end, the junction sequence differs from germline, possibly due to a read error. The chain's CDR3 is CASSLSAGELYF. The CDR3 bases are TGTGCCAGCAGCTTGTCGGCCGGGGAGCTGTACTTC. The chain recombines TRBV25-1 with TRBJ2-7; tentative D call: TRBD2 (5 bases). From germline, CDR1 is MGHDK and CDR2 SYGVNS. The CDR3 sequence is 12 residues long.

In this sample, this clonotype turned up a few times. The chain employs TRBV6-6 and TRBJ2-5, with D uncertain. Germline-derived CDR1 and CDR2 are MNHNY and SVGAGI (reference sequence). Between the trimmed V and J ends, which lost 2 bases and 4 bases, there was a span of 11 bases. The CDR3 is 14 residues long. CDR3 sequence: CASSYGVSRETQYF. In DNA form, the CDR3 reads TGTGCCAGCAGTTACGGTGTGAGTAGAGAGACCCAGTACTTC.

This clonotype was counted many times. The chain recombines TRBV7-9 with TRBJ2-7; possible D gene TRBD1, 5 bases. CDR1 and CDR2 (germline): SEHNR, FQNEAQ (reference sequence). The CDR3 spans 13 residues. V was shortened by 5 bases and J by 2 bases, with 10 bases between the two germline ends. The chain's CDR3 is CASSGDSTYEQYF. CDR3 DNA: TGTGCCAGCAGCGGCGACAGCACCTACGAGCAGTACTTC.

Only a few counts were recorded for this clonotype. J is TRBJ1-2 and V is TRBV30; 8 bases map to TRBD1. Trimming at V came to 7 bases and at J to 4 bases, leaving 8 bases not matched to a gene. The CDR3 loop spans 13 amino acids. Per the germline V gene, CDR1 is GTSNPN and CDR2 is SVGIG (reference sequence). The CDR3 DNA reads TGTGCCTTTATGGACAGGGTCATCTATGGCTACACCTTC. Its translation is CAFMDRVIYGYTF.

This sequence joins TRBV5-1 and TRBJ2-5, with TRBD1 matching 8 bases. The V segment lost 3 bases and the J segment 2 bases; nucleotides outside the gene matches: 6. Per the germline V gene, CDR1 is SGHRS and CDR2 is YFSETQ. This CDR3 comprises 15 residues. This CDR3 reads CASSSQGASQETQYF. The DNA for the CDR3 is TGCGCCAGCAGCTCCCAGGGGGCAAGTCAAGAGACCCAGTACTTC.

This chain uses TRBV20-1 with TRBJ2-7; the D is unclear. Germline-derived CDR1 and CDR2 are DFQATT and SNEGSKA (reference sequence). Trimming shortened V by 5 bases and J by 3 bases, and 8 bases separated the two germline ends. The CDR3 runs to 11 residues. The CDR3 protein is CSAQQHYEQYF. The CDR3 region has the DNA TGCAGTGCTCAGCAGCACTACGAGCAGTACTTC.

Many counts were recorded for this clonotype. V usage is TRBV7-9 and J usage is TRBJ2-2; 10 bases are a match to TRBD1. V shed 0 bases and J 6 bases; nucleotides not matched to a gene: 10. The CDR3 totals 18 residues. Looked up from germline, CDR1 is SEHNR and CDR2 is FQNEAQ (reference sequence). The CDR3 here is CASSLALGRQGAAGELFF. The CDR3 nucleotides read TGTGCCAGCAGCTTAGCTCTCGGTCGACAGGGGGCAGCCGGGGAGCTGTTTTTT.

J is TRBJ1-4 and V is TRBV20-1; weak D call: TRBD1 (5 bases). Germline CDR1 is DFQATT and CDR2 is SNEGSKA (reference sequence). The CDR3 is 13 amino acids. V lost 3 bases and J 5 bases, leaving 10 bases between the germline ends. CDR3 bases: TGCAGTGCTAGCGTCGGGGGGAATGAAAAACTGTTTTTT. Its translation: CSASVGGNEKLFF.

The chain combines TRBV10-3 with TRBJ2-5, with 8 bases lining up with TRBD2. The trim removed 7 bases at V and 5 bases at J, leaving 9 bases unmatched. This CDR3 region has 14 residues. Germline CDR1 reads ENHRY; CDR2 reads SYGVKD. CDR3: CAINVKRETETQYF. CDR3 DNA sequence: TGTGCCATCAACGTAAAGCGGGAGACGGAGACCCAGTACTTC.

This clonotype has ten or more counts. The chain links TRBV2 to TRBJ2-2, with 12 bases lining up with TRBD1. Germline-derived CDR1 and CDR2 are SNHLY and FYNNEI. With 8 bases clipped from V and 7 bases from J, the junction kept 2 bases outside the gene matches. CDR3 size: 13 residues. The CDR3 bases are TGTGCCAGCCGGGACAGGGGGCACGGGGAGCTGTTTTTT. This translates into CASRDRGHGELFF.

This chain links TRBV11-2 with TRBJ2-7; D may be TRBD1 (5 bases). This CDR3 contains 15 residues. V was pared by 5 bases and J by 2 bases, with 16 bases between. The germline V gene encodes CDR1 SGHAT and CDR2 FQNNGV. The CDR3, as DNA: TGTGCCAGCAGCCAAGGTCAGGGTTGGCCCTACGAGCAGTACTTC. It translates to CASSQGQGWPYEQYF. Looking up the rest from reference TRBV11-2 and TRBJ2-7 gives the full variable domain: EAGVAQSPRYKIIEKRQSVAFWCNPISGHATLYWYQQILGQGPKLLIQFQNNGVVDDSQLPKDRFSAERLKGVDSTLKIQPAKLEDSAVYLCASSQGQGWPYEQYFGPGTRLTVT.

This clonotype came up a few times. The CDR3 nucleotides are TGTGCCAGCAGCCCTGGACAGGGGCATAATGAAAAACTGTTTTTT. Translation gives CASSPGQGHNEKLFF. The chain recombines TRBV9 with TRBJ1-4; 9 positions match TRBD1. This CDR3 comprises 15 residues. CDR1 is SGDLS and CDR2 is YYNGEE in the germline V gene. Trimming removed 4 bases from V and 4 bases from J; junction bases left unmatched: 5.

The V call is TRBV20-1, the J call TRBJ2-2; 7 bases line up with TRBD2. V shed 3 bases, J shed 7 bases, and the junction held 2 bases outside the gene matches. The CDR3 covers 12 residues. CDR1 DFQATT and CDR2 SNEGSKA come from the germline V gene (reference sequence). CDR3 coding DNA: TGCAGTGCTAGCGGGAGGCACGGGGAGCTGTTTTTT. Amino acids: CSASGRHGELFF.